The sequence of this T cell receptor beta chain was determined in a study of CD8+ T cells in alopecia areata (dated by TCRdb to 2016 to 2019). As for the study more broadly: Treated patients were enrolled in an open-label pilot trial of oral tofacitinib at 5 to 10 mg twice daily for moderate-to-severe alopecia areata. immunoSEQ multiplex PCR using 35 Vbeta forward primers and 13 Jbeta reverse primers was used to amplify TCRbeta CDR3 regions. Biopsies were taken from tofacitinib-treated patients at baseline and again at 4 and 24 weeks into treatment, and several of those patients also had a later scalp biopsy. On the human side, TCRbeta sequencing was run on scalp tissue and on sorted CD4+ and CD8+ peripheral blood T cells from healthy controls and from alopecia areata patients with either patchy or totalis/universalis disease. Scalp clonality was compared among normal scalp (n=4), patchy alopecia areata scalp (n=8), and alopecia totalis/universalis scalp (n=8). RNA was obtained with the PAXgene miRNA kit for fixed scalp, the miRNeasy kit for PBMCs, and the RNeasy kit for mouse skin. Tofacitinib was administered for 6 to 18 months, and 6 months of follow-up off drug were then conducted to assess delayed response and recurrence. To study T cell clonal expansion in alopecia areata, the researchers applied high-throughput TCRbeta sequencing to both the C3H/HeJ mouse model and human patients.

On the study overall, not on this receptor specifically: Compared with mice, TCR sequences shared between patients were less clear, possibly partly because of HLA diversity across the patient population. Higher clonality and more expanded CD8+ clones were observed in lesional scalp than in normal scalp, particularly in alopecia totalis/universalis, a finding suggestive of antigenic drive. Scalp TCR repertoire analysis is complicated because resident alphabeta T cells in normal human skin are also sequenced, whereas mouse skin is dominated by gammadelta T cells.

As for this clone: There is no known antigen for this receptor. Base qualities are not provided; no much larger clone lies one nucleotide away.

Per the publication, the time point label means: baseline before oral tofacitinib. From alopecia areata patients, peripheral blood was collected along with lesional scalp punch biopsies. PBMCs were isolated by density centrifugation and stained for CD3, CD4 and CD8, after which CD4+ and CD8+ T cells were sorted on a FACSAria. The protocol used for the library was the immunoSEQ multiplex PCR assay. RNA was extracted from all samples and reverse transcribed into cDNA as template for TCR sequencing. First-strand cDNA was synthesized using SuperScript III with a 2:1 mix of oligo-dT and random hexamers. Amplification bias was assessed with a synthetic immune receptor repertoire, and residual bias was removed computationally. From the authors' description of their analysis: After raw reads were preprocessed to remove errors, the CDR3 was defined following IMGT conventions as running from the conserved cysteine to phenylalanine. To get clonality, Shannon entropy was normalized by log2 of the number of productive unique TCRs and the result was subtracted from 1. Whether scalp clones were CD4 or CD8 was inferred by matching scalp TCRbeta sequences against CD4 and CD8 repertoires sorted from blood. TCRdb provides this immuneACCESS table in a form limited to in-frame rearrangements. Some clones are lacking; in checked studies, under half of them reflect an unresolved V gene, and why the rest are absent is not known. V and J calls and clone size come straight from that table; D and trimming were deduced from the DNA. For this sample the table gives some 150,000 clones, of which around 55% were detected only once. The top ten hold roughly a fifth of the sample.

Looking up the germline V gene (reference sequence) yields CDR1 SEHNR and CDR2 FQNEAQ. Trimming at the junction amounts to 4 bases on V and 1 base on J, and the germline ends lie 9 bases apart. The CDR3 runs 14 residues from the cysteine to the phenylalanine. The read is trimmed to its CDR3 DNA, 42 bases read in frame from base 1. The clonotype comes from a human donor with alopecia areata. The specimen was CD8+ T cells sorted from blood, collected at week 0. The sequence joins TRBV7-9 to TRBJ2-3; the D gene cannot be resolved reliably. In nucleotide form, the sequence is TGTGCCAGCAGCTCAGGTTATGGCACAGATACGCAGTATTTT. Its protein is CASSSGYGTDTQYF.